One sample yielded the 20 T cell receptor beta chains listed below, sequenced in a study of T-cell reconstitution after alpha-beta-depleted transplantation in children. Unique molecular identifiers were incorporated into the prepared TCRbeta library. Each CDR3 protein gets one entry after TCRdb re-called the PCR reads with MiXCR. Among fewer than 550,000 distinct CDR3 sequences listed, more than 9% were seen once. Sequences were derived from PBMCs, sampled before TCRalphabeta/CD19-depleted stem cell transplant. The receptors were gathered from a child aged 2 to 15 with inherited bone marrow failure, due to receive a stem cell transplant.

This clonotype was seen ten or more times. V and J are TRBV20-1 and TRBJ1-2; the match to TRBD1 covers 7 bases. Losses at the gene ends were 6 bases for V and 4 bases for J; bases not matched to a gene: 17. This CDR3 region has 16 residues. Germline lookup yields CDR1 DFQATT and CDR2 SNEGSKA (reference sequence). CDR3 residues: CSARSGTASFSYGYTF. CDR3 DNA sequence: TGCAGTGCCCGAAGCGGGACAGCTTCCTTTAGCTATGGCTACACCTTC.

This clonotype was recorded many times. V usage is TRBV29-1 and J usage is TRBJ2-3, with 7 bases aligning to TRBD2. This CDR3 has 14 amino acids. Trimming removed 2 bases from V and 2 bases from J; junction bases left unmatched: 4. Germline CDR1 is SQVTM and CDR2 is ANQGSEA. This CDR3 reads CSVESGTYTDTQYF. In DNA form, the CDR3 reads TGCAGCGTTGAAAGCGGGACTTACACAGATACGCAGTATTTT.

This clonotype showed up just a few times. The chain employs TRBV7-2 and TRBJ2-7; 10 positions agree with TRBD2. The CDR3 extends over 17 amino acids. CDR1 SGHTA and CDR2 FQGNSA come from the germline V gene. V gave up 1 base and J gave up 2 bases; unmatched junction bases: 8. The chain's CDR3 is CASSLVGTSDPPYEQYF. The CDR3 DNA sequence: TGTGCCAGCAGCTTAGTCGGGACTAGCGATCCCCCCTACGAGCAGTACTTC.

This chain connects TRBV30 to TRBJ1-1, with 9 nucleotides matching TRBD1. CDR3 length equals 11 residues. After removal of 8 bases from V and 7 bases from J, the junction contained 5 bases not matched to a gene. CDR1 GTSNPN and CDR2 SVGIG come from the germline V gene (reference sequence). CDR3 nucleotide sequence: TGTGCCGGGGACAGGGTGAATGAAGCTTTCTTT. It codes for CAGDRVNEAFF.

This clonotype has ten or more counts. The V call is TRBV4-3, the J call TRBJ2-2; 9 nucleotides match TRBD2. Per the germline V gene, CDR1 is LGHNA and CDR2 is YSLEER. Losses at the gene ends were 2 bases for V and 4 bases for J; bases not matched to a gene: 11. The CDR3 consists of 18 residues. The DNA for the CDR3 is TGCGCCAGCAGCCAACGCGGGGCAGCGGGAGGTTTCACCGGGGAGCTGTTTTTT. It translates to CASSQRGAAGGFTGELFF.

The sample holds many counts of this clonotype. The chain joins TRBV15 to TRBJ2-3; TRBD2 matches 9 bases. Germline values: CDR1 LNHNV, CDR2 YYDKDF (reference sequence). J lost 6 bases, V lost 1 base, and 14 bases had no gene match. The CDR3 spans 18 residues. In nucleotides, the CDR3 is TGTGCCACCAGCAGAGGCCTAAGGGGCGGGAGGGCCGGTGATACGCAGTATTTT. Its translation: CATSRGLRGGRAGDTQYF. The full variable domain, with the rest looked up from reference TRBV15 and TRBJ2-3, is DAMVIQNPRYQVTQFGKPVTLSCSQTLNHNVMYWYQQKSSQAPKLLFHYYDKDFNNEADTPDNFQSRRPNTSFCFLDIRSPGLGDTAMYLCATSRGLRGGRAGDTQYFGPGTRLTVL.

In its sample, this clonotype was seen many times. The V gene is TRBV5-1, the J gene TRBJ2-3; TRBD1 agrees at 7 bases. CDR1 is SGHRS, CDR2 YFSETQ, per germline. The CDR3 has 15 amino acids. V dropped 0 bases and J dropped 2; count of bases not matched to a gene: 3. The CDR3 nucleotides are TGCGCCAGCAGCTTGGGGACAGGTGACACAGATACGCAGTATTTT. It is translated as CASSLGTGDTDTQYF. Combining the CDR3 with reference TRBV5-1 and TRBJ2-3 gives the whole variable domain KAGVTQTPRYLIKTRGQQVTLSCSPISGHRSVSWYQQTPGQGLQFLFEYFSETQRNKGNFPGRFSGRQFSNSRSEMNVSTLELGDSALYLCASSLGTGDTDTQYFGPGTRLTVL.

This clonotype was detected ten times or more. This chain links TRBV12-3 or TRBV12-4 with TRBJ2-2; D gene ambiguous. This CDR3 region has 13 residues. The V gene lost 6 bases and the J gene lost 4 bases, with 9 bases spanning the gap. The CDR3 DNA reads as TGTGCCAGCAGCCTTCAGATCACCGGGGAGCTGTTTTTT. Translation: CASSLQITGELFF.

This clonotype was observed a handful of times. The chain links TRBV7-2 to TRBJ1-1, with D perhaps matching TRBD1 (5 bases). The V and J ends lost 2 bases and 4 bases respectively, with 14 bases between them. CDR3 length: 15 residues. The germline V gene has CDR1 SGHTA and CDR2 FQGNSA. The CDR3 DNA follows: TGTGCCAGCAGCTTATGGGGCGGTCATCTCACTGAAGCTTTCTTT. Translation gives CASSLWGGHLTEAFF.

This clonotype was seen ten or more times. V is TRBV3-1 and J is TRBJ1-1; D is undetermined. The CDR3 spans 14 residues. Germline V gene lookup returns CDR1 LGHDT and CDR2 YNNKEL (reference sequence). V was trimmed by 2 bases and J by 2 bases, leaving 9 bases between them. The CDR3: CASSQPGINTEAFF. The CDR3, as DNA: TGTGCCAGCAGCCAACCGGGAATCAACACTGAAGCTTTCTTT.

At least ten counts were recorded for this clonotype. V usage is TRBV10-3 and J usage is TRBJ2-7; D gene unclear. V was cut by 6 bases and J by 3 bases, with 12 bases left in between. CDR3 size: 13 residues. In germline, CDR1 is ENHRY, CDR2 SYGVKD. Here the CDR3 DNA reads TGTGCCATCAGCCAAAATCCGTACTACGAGCAGTACTTC. It specifies CAISQNPYYEQYF.

The rearrangement links TRBV29-1 to TRBJ1-2; TRBD1 agrees at 10 bases. V trimming: 7 bases; J trimming: 2 bases; junction bases outside the gene matches: 4. The germline V gene has CDR1 SQVTM and CDR2 ANQGSEA. The CDR3 length is 13 residues. The DNA for the CDR3 is TGCAGCGGGAGGGGACAGGGGAACTATGGCTACACCTTC. The encoded protein is CSGRGQGNYGYTF. The whole variable domain, remainder taken from reference TRBV29-1 and TRBJ1-2, is SAVISQKPSRDICQRGTSLTIQCQVDSQVTMMFWYRQQPGQSLTLIATANQGSEATYESGFVIDKFPISRPNLTFSTLTVSNMSPEDSSIYLCSGRGQGNYGYTFGSGTRLTVV.

This clonotype has just a few counts. This sequence joins TRBV10-3 and TRBJ2-3; D might be TRBD1 (6 bases). The CDR3 runs to 14 residues. Looked up from germline, CDR1 is ENHRY and CDR2 is SYGVKD. The germline V and J ends were trimmed by 6 bases and 3 bases, with 13 bases remaining between them. The CDR3 DNA reads TGTGCCATCAGGCAGGGGCGCGAGACAGATACGCAGTATTTT. Translation gives CAIRQGRETDTQYF.

There are many counts of this clonotype. This chain links TRBV12-3 or TRBV12-4 with TRBJ2-7; 7 nucleotides line up with TRBD2. This CDR3 contains 14 residues. Trimming at V came to 5 bases and at J to 7 bases, leaving 11 bases not matched to a gene. The CDR3 bases are TGTGCCAGCAGTAGCGGGACTCTCCAAGGGGAGCAGTACTTC. Translated: CASSSGTLQGEQYF.

This clonotype was seen repeatedly, ten times or more. CDR3 coding DNA: TGTGCCAGCAGTCGTCTATACACCGGGGAGCTGTTTTTT. Protein sequence: CASSRLYTGELFF. The chain has TRBV2 and TRBJ2-2, with D uncertain. Trimming removed 5 bases from V and 3 bases from J, with 7 bases in between. The CDR3 sequence is 13 residues long. Looked up from germline, CDR1 is SNHLY and CDR2 is FYNNEI.

This chain connects TRBV7-9 to TRBJ1-5; TRBD1 might be the D (5 bases). Germline V gives CDR1 SEHNR, CDR2 FQNEAQ (reference sequence). V lost 5 bases to trimming and J lost 7 bases, with 27 bases between them. This CDR3 comprises 18 residues. For the CDR3, the DNA is TGTGCCAGCAGCCCGGAAAAGGGGCTAGGGCGTCACAACCAGCCCCAGCATTTT. It encodes CASSPEKGLGRHNQPQHF.

The sample holds a few counts of this clonotype. The V gene is TRBV6-2 or TRBV6-3, the J gene TRBJ2-3; a weak D match, TRBD2 (6 bases). Germline V gene data show CDR1 as MNHEY and CDR2 as SVGEGT. Trimming shortened V by 8 bases and J by 6 bases, and 15 bases separated the two germline ends. The CDR3 spans 13 residues. CDR3 region: CASSGTSKDTQYF. CDR3 DNA: TGTGCCAGCTCAGGAACTAGCAAGGATACGCAGTATTTT.

This clonotype was seen many times. The chain couples TRBV4-3 to TRBJ2-2; 8 bases line up with TRBD2. This CDR3 has 16 amino acids. With V trimmed by 1 base and J by 7 bases, 8 bases remained unmatched. The V gene's germline CDR1 is LGHNA and CDR2 YSLEER. This CDR3 reads CASSQGVTSASGELFF. The CDR3 bases are TGCGCCAGCAGCCAAGGGGTGACTAGCGCGAGCGGGGAGCTGTTTTTT.

As DNA, the CDR3 is TGTGCCAGCAGCCAATTCGGGACAGGGGCCTACGAGCAGTACTTC. Protein product: CASSQFGTGAYEQYF. This chain connects TRBV3-1 to TRBJ2-7, with TRBD1 matching over 10 bases. The length of the CDR3 is 15 residues. CDR1 and CDR2 from the germline V gene are LGHDT and YNNKEL (reference sequence). J was trimmed by 2 bases and V by 2 bases; bases with no gene match: 3.

This clonotype occurred many times. V and J are TRBV12-3 or TRBV12-4 and TRBJ2-2, with D possibly matching TRBD2 (6 bases). The ends were cut back, 6 bases at V and 1 base at J, with 15 bases in the middle. The CDR3 spans 16 residues. The CDR3 DNA reads as TGTGCCAGCAGGTCCCTGGACTATCTGAACACCGGGGAGCTGTTTTTT. It specifies CASRSLDYLNTGELFF.